The sequence of this T cell receptor beta chain was determined in a study of shared clonotypes between healthy human individuals. Study in general: Each donor contributed plates that comprised three CD4 naive, three CD4 memory, two CD8 naive and one CD8 memory. Study-wide points: Of the naive CD4 clonotypes, roughly 5% were shared across a handful of donors. Non-shared clonotypes displayed generation probabilities falling below those of clonotypes present in all four donors.

Libraries were prepared by immunoSEQ multiplex PCR; TCRdb keeps only in-frame clonotypes and omits some of them. The sample includes over 850,000 clones, around 78% seen only once; the top ten take about 0.52%. All of the donors resided in Nashville, Tennessee, and each was a Caucasian adult. Trimming took off 5 bases at V and 13 bases at J, with 14 bases between the two ends. The CDR3 extends over 12 amino acids. Per the germline V gene, CDR1 is MDHEN and CDR2 is SYDVKM. On this clone: Its antigen is not known.

The chain carries TRBV28 and TRBJ1-4; weak D call: TRBD1 (6 bases). Sequencing was done on a sample of memory CD4+ T cells from PBMCs. Regarding subset: CD45RA-negative fraction. The sequence derives from a man in his late teens or twenties in good health. Some clones in this sample may be carry-over from other donors' samples. The CDR3 DNA sequence: TGTGCCAGCAGTCGGACAGTCCCTCGACTGTTTTTT. The encoded protein is CASSRTVPRLFF.